This T cell receptor beta chain is drawn from a study of blood T cell repertoires in COVID-19. Some clones are missing from TCRdb's copy, which holds only in-frame ones; the method was immunoSEQ multiplex PCR. Among hundreds of thousands of clones listed, less than 90% were seen once. The germline V gene encodes CDR1 KGHSH and CDR2 LQKENI. Trimming pared 3 bases from V and 0 bases from J, leaving 17 bases between. The CDR3 sequence is 17 residues long. This receptor was taken from a woman in her 70s with active or convalescent COVID-19. V gene TRBV18 combines with J gene TRBJ1-1; maybe TRBD1 (6 bases). Sequencing input: peripheral blood. The CDR3 reads CASSPRGNGVMNTEAFF. The DNA for the CDR3 is TGTGCCAGCTCACCCAGGGGCAACGGGGTGATGAACACTGAAGCTTTCTTT.